This entry concerns a single T cell receptor (beta chain). Its cognate antigen is unknown. The sample comes from a study of cytomegalovirus exposure and HLA in healthy donors. The PCR ran on 60 Vbeta and 13 Jbeta primers. Libraries were prepared by immunoSEQ multiplex PCR; TCRdb keeps only in-frame clonotypes and omits some of them. This sample has roughly 300,000 clones, with approximately 90% found just once. Whole-study results and caveats: An analysis that was carried out later associated fewer than 20,000 TCR beta sequences with HLA alleles at 0.05 false discovery rate. Only CMV serostatus was available as immune exposure information.

The V gene end was trimmed by 0 bases and the J gene end by 6 bases; junction bases not matched to a gene: 11. Germline V gene lookup returns CDR1 MGHRA and CDR2 YSYEKL. CDR3 size: 17 residues. The V gene is TRBV4-1, the J gene TRBJ2-3; TRBD2 agrees at 8 bases. The receptor's source is a man aged 35 to 55 in good health and CMV-seropositive. Sequencing was carried out using PBMCs. The CDR3 DNA is TGCGCCAGCAGCCAAGAGGTTGGGGGAGCGGGAGCGGATACGCAGTATTTT. Its translation is CASSQEVGGAGADTQYF.